The present T cell receptor beta chain was sequenced within a study of T cell changes during pregnancy in multiple sclerosis. This clone has only one observation. Data came from immunoSEQ multiplex PCR; TCRdb stores just in-frame clones and leaves some out. The data show tens of thousands of clones, roughly 90% seen once. Germline CDR1 and CDR2: SGHNT and YYREEE (reference sequence). Trimming cost V 2 bases and J 8 bases, with 13 bases left between them. The CDR3 extends over 14 amino acids. The sequenced sample was peripheral blood, obtained in the first trimester of pregnancy. This clonotype was sampled from a female donor in good health, enrolled as a control in a pregnancy study. V usage is TRBV5-4 and J usage is TRBJ1-4; D remains unclear. The CDR3 DNA reads as TGTGCCAGCAGCTTAGACATGGATAAAGAAAAACTGTTTTTT. Amino acids: CASSLDMDKEKLFF.